This entry lists 13 T cell receptor beta chains sequenced from one sample in a study of T cell repertoires in cytomegalovirus infection. Their specific antigens are unknown. TCRdb itself ran the reads through MiXCR, one entry per CDR3 protein. The sample has a few hundred thousand distinct CDR3 sequences; around 20% are singletons. The sequencing used cultured PBMCs, collected from culture after CMV antigen stimulation. These receptors all stem from a human donor in good health (CMV status not recorded). Some clones in this sample may be carry-over from other donors' samples.

This clonotype was observed at least ten times. The chain links TRBV6-5 to TRBJ1-1; TRBD1 matches 7 bases. V dropped 2 bases and J dropped 11; count of bases not matched to a gene: 11. CDR3 size: 14 residues. Germline CDR1 and CDR2: MNHEY and SVGAGI. The CDR3 protein is CASSYGIRTGKAFF. CDR3 bases: TGTGCCAGCAGTTACGGGATTCGGACAGGCAAGGCTTTCTTT.

The rearrangement joins TRBV5-1 to TRBJ2-2; 11 bases line up with TRBD1. Per germline, CDR1 SGHRS and CDR2 YFSETQ. Losses at the gene ends were 1 base for V and 7 bases for J; bases not matched to a gene: 9. The CDR3 contains 17 residues. CDR3 sequence: CASSLSAGTGGIGELFF. CDR3 DNA: TGCGCCAGCAGCTTGTCCGCCGGGACAGGGGGTATCGGGGAGCTGTTTTTT.

This clonotype was detected only a few times. The chain is built from TRBV6-6 and TRBJ2-7; maybe TRBD2 (5 bases). Germline-derived CDR1 and CDR2 are MNHNY and SVGAGI (reference sequence). Trimming took 6 bases from V and 6 from J, leaving 18 bases between them. This CDR3 is 14 amino acids long. The CDR3 region is CASRTGISSSEQYF. The CDR3 bases are TGTGCCAGCAGGACCGGGATTTCATCATCCGAGCAGTACTTC.

In nucleotides, the CDR3 is TGTGCCAGCAGCTTGGCTAGCGGGAGCTCCGAGCAGTACTTC. It encodes CASSLASGSSEQYF. The rearrangement links TRBV7-6 to TRBJ2-7; 10 bases fit TRBD2. After removal of 3 bases from V and 6 bases from J, the junction contained 5 bases not matched to a gene. Germline V gene lookup returns CDR1 SGHVS and CDR2 FNYEAQ. The CDR3 is 14 amino acids.

This clonotype was detected only a few times. The chain recombines TRBV27 with TRBJ2-7; D perhaps matches TRBD1 (5 bases). From germline, CDR1 is MNHEY and CDR2 SMNVEV (reference sequence). The CDR3 contains 13 residues. The V and J ends lost 2 bases and 5 bases respectively, with 10 bases between them. CDR3 region: CASSLGASNEQYF. CDR3 bases: TGTGCCAGCAGTTTAGGGGCCAGCAACGAGCAGTACTTC.

This clonotype was seen more than once but under ten times. V usage is TRBV6-5 and J usage is TRBJ2-1; D call uncertain. CDR3 length equals 14 residues. Germline loops: CDR1 MNHEY, CDR2 SVGAGI. Trimming removed 6 bases from V and 6 bases from J, with 15 bases in between. In nucleotides, the CDR3 is TGTGCCAGCAGCCTAACTTATCGTGGCAATGAGCAGTTCTTC. Its translation is CASSLTYRGNEQFF.

In this sample, this clonotype turned up a few times. This sequence joins TRBV12-3 or TRBV12-4 and TRBJ2-1; the match to TRBD2 covers 7 bases. V shed 1 base and J 6 bases; nucleotides not matched to a gene: 6. There are 15 residues in the CDR3. The CDR3 sequence: CASSLGWGGANEQFF. CDR3 DNA sequence: TGTGCCAGCAGTTTAGGTTGGGGAGGGGCCAATGAGCAGTTCTTC.

This clonotype was counted a few times. J is TRBJ2-3 and V is TRBV5-1, with D maybe TRBD2 (5 bases). Per the germline V gene, CDR1 is SGHRS and CDR2 is YFSETQ. The CDR3 loop spans 14 amino acids. Trimming removed 5 bases from V and 0 bases from J, with 10 bases in between. CDR3: CASRPRTSTDTQYF. The CDR3 region has the DNA TGCGCCAGCAGACCACGGACTAGCACAGATACGCAGTATTTT.

This clonotype showed up many times. The J gene is TRBJ2-5, the V gene TRBV7-2, with D possibly called TRBD1 or TRBD2 (5 bases each). The CDR3 has 14 residues. V shed 5 bases and J shed 1 base, with 11 bases lying between them. Germline CDR1 reads SGHTA; CDR2 reads FQGNSA. The CDR3 bases are TGTGCCAGCAGCCCATTGGGGGTCCAAGAGACCCAGTACTTC. Encoded protein: CASSPLGVQETQYF.

This clonotype appeared a few times. The genes are TRBV11-1 and TRBJ1-1, with 8 bases fitting TRBD1. The ends lost 5 bases at V and 2 bases at J; junction bases unmatched: 4. The CDR3 consists of 14 residues. The germline V gene has CDR1 SGHAT and CDR2 FQDESV (reference sequence). In DNA, the CDR3 is TGTGCCAGCAGCGTGGGACAGGACAACACTGAAGCTTTCTTT. Its protein is CASSVGQDNTEAFF.

V and J are TRBV6-2 or TRBV6-3 and TRBJ2-7, with 9 bases matching TRBD1. Germline V lookup: CDR1 MNHEY, CDR2 SVGEGT. The J segment lost 5 bases and the V segment lost 1 base, leaving 12 bases of the junction unmatched. The CDR3 is 17 amino acids. CDR3 amino acids: CASSYYANPTGGHEQYF. In DNA, the CDR3 is TGTGCCAGCAGTTACTATGCGAATCCGACAGGGGGTCACGAGCAGTACTTC.

This clonotype is a singleton in its sample. The V call is TRBV20-1, the J call TRBJ2-3; D might be TRBD1 or TRBD2, each matching 5 bases. CDR1 is DFQATT, CDR2 SNEGSKA, per germline (reference sequence). The CDR3 covers 14 residues. The germline V and J ends were trimmed by 2 bases and 2 bases, with 11 bases remaining between them. This CDR3 is CSARRIGTTDTQYF. In nucleotides, the CDR3 is TGCAGTGCTAGACGGATAGGGACCACAGATACGCAGTATTTT.

This clonotype was observed at least ten times. This sequence joins TRBV12-5 and TRBJ1-1; TRBD1 matches at 8 bases. The CDR3 extends over 14 amino acids. V lost 6 bases, J lost 6 bases, and 9 bases stayed unmatched. Per germline, CDR1 LGHNT and CDR2 FRNRAP. The CDR3 sequence: CASGGQVVLAEAFF. DNA of the CDR3: TGTGCTAGTGGGGGACAGGTCGTTTTAGCTGAAGCTTTCTTT.